This T cell receptor (beta chain) originates from a study of Ad26.COV2.S vaccination and SARS-CoV-2 variants. On the study more broadly: Recipients of Ad26.COV2.S got it intramuscularly, once or twice 56 days apart. Findings and limits, study-wide: Participants in the vaccine arm had higher spike-specific TCR breadth; placebo recipients had lower.

The repertoire was sequenced with immunoSEQ multiplex PCR; TCRdb's copy has only in-frame clones and lacks some. The sample carries about half a million clones, about 89% recorded once. Sample treatment: around 19 received Ad26.COV2.S at low or high dose, single or two shots; roughly five received placebo; per-sample allocation not given. Sampling occurred on day 63 after the first vaccine or placebo injection. Concerning this clone itself: As yet, its antigen is unknown.

This CDR3 region has 15 residues. V and J are TRBV12-1 and TRBJ1-1; the table assigns TRBD1, which was not confirmed against the DNA. TRBV12-1 is a known pseudogene. This receptor was identified in a person between 18 and 65 years old who received the Ad26.COV2.S COVID-19 vaccine or a placebo. This material consisted of peripheral blood, taken in a trial of Ad26.COV2.S vaccine versus placebo. The CDR3, as DNA: TGTGCCAGCAGCTTCCCCGACAGGGAGAACACTGAAGCTTTCTTT. Amino acid sequence: CASSFPDRENTEAFF.